The present entry profiles one T cell receptor beta chain with its context. The target antigen is unknown. Primers for the PCR totalled 60 Vbeta and 13 Jbeta. Method: immunoSEQ multiplex PCR; TCRdb's copy keeps in-frame clones and lacks some. The sample lists about 110,000 clones, around 80% occurring once. This sample stems from a study of cytomegalovirus exposure and HLA in healthy donors. Whole-study results and caveats: When a later analysis compared HLA-associated TCR beta chains with equally common others, the HLA-associated chains turned out to be more clonally expanded and to have lower generation probabilities.

The origin of this receptor is a woman aged 45-65 years in good health and CMV-seropositive. Sequencing input: PBMCs.

CDR3 sequence: CASSVATDRKKLYNEQFF. CDR3 coding DNA: TGTGCCAGCAGCGTAGCTACGGACAGAAAAAAACTTTACAATGAGCAGTTCTTC. The J gene is TRBJ2-1, the V gene TRBV9; a weak D match, TRBD1 (6 bases). There are 18 residues in the CDR3. With 0 bases removed from V and 4 bases from J, the gap between germline ends came to 20 bases. Germline CDR1 is SGDLS and CDR2 is YYNGEE.